Each of the 17 T cell receptor beta chains below was sequenced from the same sample in a study of cytomegalovirus exposure and HLA in healthy donors. PCR involved 60 Vbeta and 13 Jbeta primers. TCRdb's table, derived via immunoSEQ multiplex PCR, lists solely in-frame clones and lacks some. The sample lists 83,000 or so clones, about four fifths seen once, with 1.9% in the top ten. The material sequenced was PBMCs. Source of these receptors: a woman aged 30 to 39 in good health and CMV-seronegative.

V usage is TRBV2 and J usage is TRBJ1-5; 9 bases line up with TRBD1. The CDR3 runs 13 residues. CDR1 and CDR2 from the germline V gene are SNHLY and FYNNEI. The ends lost 5 bases at V and 5 bases at J; junction bases unmatched: 1. CDR3 sequence (DNA): TGTGCCAGCAGTCGGACAGGGGATCAGCCCCAGCATTTT. Residues: CASSRTGDQPQHF.

This clone was recorded only once. This sequence joins TRBV28 and TRBJ2-7; TRBD1 agrees at 7 bases. Germline V gives CDR1 MDHEN, CDR2 SYDVKM. The CDR3 sequence is 16 residues long. Trimming took 6 bases from V and 0 from J; bases not matched to a gene: 11. CDR3 in amino acids: CASSSGRGSTSYEQYF. The DNA of the CDR3 is TGTGCCAGCAGCTCCGGCAGGGGGAGTACCTCCTACGAGCAGTACTTC.

The rearrangement links TRBV5-1 to TRBJ1-1; 7 nucleotides align to TRBD1. The germline V gene has CDR1 SGHRS and CDR2 YFSETQ. With V trimmed by 4 bases and J by 2 bases, 11 bases remained unmatched. This CDR3 has 16 residues. CDR3 residues: CASSRDSLEGNTEAFF. CDR3 nucleotide sequence: TGCGCCAGCAGCCGGGACAGTTTAGAGGGAAACACTGAAGCTTTCTTT. Filled out from reference TRBV5-1 and TRBJ1-1, the complete variable domain reads KAGVTQTPRYLIKTRGQQVTLSCSPISGHRSVSWYQQTPGQGLQFLFEYFSETQRNKGNFPGRFSGRQFSNSRSEMNVSTLELGDSALYLCASSRDSLEGNTEAFFGQGTRLTVV.

The rearrangement links TRBV7-9 to TRBJ1-1; TRBD1 matches 8 bases. Per the germline V gene, CDR1 is SEHNR and CDR2 is FQNEAQ (reference sequence). This CDR3 is 12 amino acids long. J gave up 12 bases and V 2 bases, and 5 bases lay outside the gene matches. CDR3 sequence (DNA): TGTGCCAGCAGCTTACAAACAGGGGGGACTTTCTTT. It is translated as CASSLQTGGTFF.

The genes are TRBV4-1 and TRBJ2-1; TRBD1 might be the D (6 bases). The V and J ends lost 5 bases and 0 bases respectively, with 14 bases between them. Germline V lookup: CDR1 MGHRA, CDR2 YSYEKL. The CDR3 loop spans 16 amino acids. The DNA for the CDR3 is TGCGCCAGCAGCTCCCCCAGGGGCAGCTCCTACAATGAGCAGTTCTTC. Residues: CASSSPRGSSYNEQFF.

This sequence joins TRBV7-9 and TRBJ2-6; the D is unclear. Germline CDR1 SEHNR, CDR2 FQNEAQ (reference sequence). This CDR3 is 14 amino acids long. Trimming cost V 5 bases and J 1 base, with 6 bases left between them. CDR3 sequence (DNA): TGTGCCAGCAGCCCCTTTTCTGGGGCCAACGTCCTGACTTTC. Translating it yields CASSPFSGANVLTF. Based on the CDR3 plus reference TRBV7-9 and TRBJ2-6, the full variable domain is DTGVSQNPRHKITKRGQNVTFRCDPISEHNRLYWYRQTLGQGPEFLTYFQNEAQLEKSRLLSDRFSAERPKGSFSTLEIQRTEQGDSAMYLCASSPFSGANVLTFGAGSRLTVL.

This CDR3 is CASGGADGYTF. CDR3 coding DNA: TGTGCCAGCGGGGGGGCTGATGGCTACACCTTC. V is TRBV28 and J is TRBJ1-2, with D perhaps matching TRBD1 (6 bases). Deletions cut 8 bases from V and 6 bases from J, with 10 bases between. Germline loops: CDR1 MDHEN, CDR2 SYDVKM. The CDR3 is made up of 11 amino acids.

The chain carries TRBV7-2 and TRBJ1-4; 12 positions match TRBD1. V gave up 1 base and J gave up 6 bases; unmatched junction bases: 0. Germline CDR1 is SGHTA and CDR2 is FQGNSA. This CDR3 is 15 amino acids long. The CDR3 region has the DNA TGTGCCAGCAGCTTAGGGGACAGGGGGCATGAAAAACTGTTTTTT. The encoded protein is CASSLGDRGHEKLFF.

Details on this clone: An end of the junction differs from the germline gene, which may be a read error. The rearrangement uses TRBV7-9 and TRBJ2-2; D is undetermined. The CDR3 sequence is 17 residues long. The germline V gene encodes CDR1 SEHNR and CDR2 FQNEAQ (reference sequence). This CDR3 reads CSSSSPLARANTGELFF. In DNA form, the CDR3 reads TGTTCCAGCAGCTCCCCGTTAGCTCGTGCGAACACCGGGGAGCTGTTTTTT.

The DNA for the CDR3 is TGCGCCAGCAGCTTAGGAGAGAGGGGCACAGATACGCAGTATTTT. Translating gives CASSLGERGTDTQYF. This rearrangement joins TRBV5-1 to TRBJ2-3; D possibly corresponds to TRBD2 (5 bases). The CDR3 length is 15 residues. Trimming removed 2 bases at V and 1 base at J, with 11 bases between. Germline V CDR1 and CDR2: SGHRS, YFSETQ.

The V gene is TRBV5-1, the J gene TRBJ2-2; 9 bases align to TRBD2. This CDR3 has 14 residues. The V and J ends lost 5 bases and 7 bases, in that order; junction bases with no gene match: 6. Per the germline V gene, CDR1 is SGHRS and CDR2 is YFSETQ. CDR3 coding DNA: TGCGCCAGCAGTGAGCTAGCGGGAAGCGGGGAGCTGTTTTTT. It translates to CASSELAGSGELFF.

The chain carries TRBV30 and TRBJ2-7; TRBD2 matches at 12 bases. V was pared by 0 bases and J by 5 bases, with 2 bases of the junction left unmatched. The germline CDR1 and CDR2 sequences are GTSNPN and SVGIG (reference sequence). The CDR3 totals 14 residues. This CDR3 reads CAWSVLAGGHEQYF. The DNA for the CDR3 is TGTGCCTGGAGTGTACTAGCGGGAGGTCACGAGCAGTACTTC.

The chain recombines TRBV10-3 with TRBJ2-7, with 13 bases matching TRBD2. The CDR3 loop spans 15 amino acids. Unmatched junction bases numbered 8, after V lost 6 bases and J lost 6 bases. CDR1 and CDR2 from the germline V gene are ENHRY and SYGVKD. CDR3 bases: TGTGCCATCAGGGGGACTAGCGGGGTGGCGGGCGAGCAGTACTTC. It specifies CAIRGTSGVAGEQYF.

This clone was observed once. The genes are TRBV29-1 and TRBJ2-6; 12 positions agree with TRBD1. This CDR3 contains 16 residues. The junction had 4 bases not matched to a gene; V was cut back by 4 bases and J by 3 bases. Germline loops: CDR1 SQVTM, CDR2 ANQGSEA. The DNA for the CDR3 is TGCAGCGTTGCCGGGACAGGGGGCATTGGGGCCAACGTCCTGACTTTC. It yields the protein CSVAGTGGIGANVLTF.

The chain joins TRBV7-2 to TRBJ1-2; D is unclear. The CDR3 is 13 amino acids. Germline V gives CDR1 SGHTA, CDR2 FQGNSA. V was pared by 4 bases and J by 0 bases, with 6 bases between. CDR3 DNA: TGTGCCAGCAGCTCCCCGGCTAACTATGGCTACACCTTC. Translating gives CASSSPANYGYTF.

The chain couples TRBV7-9 to TRBJ2-2; D remains ambiguous. This CDR3 spans 13 amino acids. Germline V gene lookup returns CDR1 SEHNR and CDR2 FQNEAQ (reference sequence). The V end lost 1 base, the J end lost 7 bases, and 7 bases lay between the germline ends. CDR3 protein: CASSLGSFGELFF. DNA for the CDR3: TGTGCCAGCAGCTTAGGTTCTTTCGGGGAGCTGTTTTTT.

The chain carries TRBV6-4 and TRBJ2-2; 11 positions agree with TRBD2. Losses at the gene ends were 5 bases for V and 0 bases for J; bases not matched to a gene: 2. Germline CDR1 MRHNA, CDR2 SNTAGT. The CDR3 extends over 16 amino acids. The chain's CDR3 is CASSSTSGANTGELFF. In DNA form, the CDR3 reads TGTGCCAGCAGTTCGACTAGCGGGGCGAACACCGGGGAGCTGTTTTTT.